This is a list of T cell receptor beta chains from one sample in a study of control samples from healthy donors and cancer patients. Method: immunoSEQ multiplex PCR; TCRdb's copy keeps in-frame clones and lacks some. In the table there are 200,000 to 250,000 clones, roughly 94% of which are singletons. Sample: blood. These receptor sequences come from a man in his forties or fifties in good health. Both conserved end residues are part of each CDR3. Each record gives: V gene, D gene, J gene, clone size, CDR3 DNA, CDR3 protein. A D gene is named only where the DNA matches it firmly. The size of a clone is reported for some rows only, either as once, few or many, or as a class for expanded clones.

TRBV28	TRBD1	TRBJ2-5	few	TGTGCCAGCAGTACGGGACAGGGGTTCCGAAGAGAGACCCAGTACTTC	CASSTGQGFRRETQYF
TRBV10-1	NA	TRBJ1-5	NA	TGCGCCAGCAGTGAATCCGGCAATCAGCCCCAGCATTTT	CASSESGNQPQHF
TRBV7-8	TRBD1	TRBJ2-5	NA	TGTGCCAGCAGCTTAGTTCCAGGGGGCCGGGGGGAGACCCAGTACTTC	CASSLVPGGRGETQYF
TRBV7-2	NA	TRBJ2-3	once	TGTGCCAGCAGCTTGGCTAGCCCAGATACGCAGTATTTT	CASSLASPDTQYF
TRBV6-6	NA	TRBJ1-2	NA	TGTGCCAGCAGCCCCCAGGTGCGCACCTATGGCTACACCTTC	CASSPQVRTYGYTF
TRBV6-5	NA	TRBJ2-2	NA	TGTGCCAGCAGCCCATCTAGAGGGAACACCGGGGAGCTGTTTTTT	CASSPSRGNTGELFF
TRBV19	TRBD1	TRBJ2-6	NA	TGTGCCAGCCATGTGGACAGGGTCAGCTCTGGGGCCAACGTCCTGACTTTC	CASHVDRVSSGANVLTF
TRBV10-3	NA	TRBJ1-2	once	TGTGCCATCAGTGCCGACTGGGGTGGCTACACCTTC	CAISADWGGYTF
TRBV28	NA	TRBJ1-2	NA	TGTGCCAGCAGTTTAATAGGGCCCAGGGTCCTAGGCTACACCTTC	CASSLIGPRVLGYTF
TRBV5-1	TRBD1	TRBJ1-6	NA	TGCGCCAGCAGCTTGGCAGGGGGCGCCTCCTCACCCCTCCACTTT	CASSLAGGASSPLHF
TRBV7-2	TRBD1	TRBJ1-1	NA	TGTGCCAGCAGCTTCGACAGGGGGAACACTGAAGCTTTCTTT	CASSFDRGNTEAFF
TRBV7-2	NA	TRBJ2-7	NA	TGTGCCAGCAGCTGGACGGATGGAGGCTACGAGCAGTACTTC	CASSWTDGGYEQYF
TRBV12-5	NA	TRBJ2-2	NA	TGTGCTAGTGGTTTGGTAAATACCGGGGAGCTGTTTTTT	CASGLVNTGELFF
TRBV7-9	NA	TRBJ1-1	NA	TGTGCCAGCAGCTTAGATGGAGAAGCTTTCTTT	CASSLDGEAFF
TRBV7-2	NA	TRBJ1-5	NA	TGTGCCAGCAGTCCCAGAGGTGGCAATCAGCCCCAGCATTTT	CASSPRGGNQPQHF
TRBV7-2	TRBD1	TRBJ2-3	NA	TGTGCCAGCAGCAGCGCTTCGGGACAGCCTACGCAGTATTTT	CASSSASGQPTQYF
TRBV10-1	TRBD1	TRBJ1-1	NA	TGCGCCAGCAGCGTTGACAGGGACCCCGGGAATACTGAAGCTTTCTTT	CASSVDRDPGNTEAFF
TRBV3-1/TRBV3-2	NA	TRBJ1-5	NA	TGTGCCAGCAGCCAAGATTGGGGACTCTGGTTAGGGGTTGATCAGCCCCAGCATTTT	CASSQDWGLWLGVDQPQHF
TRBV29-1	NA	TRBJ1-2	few	TGCAGCGTTGATGGGGGATCGGCCTATGGCTACACCTTC	CSVDGGSAYGYTF
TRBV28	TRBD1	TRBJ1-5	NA	TGTGCCAGCAGTTCGGACAGGACAAATCAGCCCCAGCATTTT	CASSSDRTNQPQHF
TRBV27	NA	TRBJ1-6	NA	TGTGCCAGCAGTTTAAGGTTTGAGCTGCCTCCTGCGAATTCACCCCTCCACTTT	CASSLRFELPPANSPLHF
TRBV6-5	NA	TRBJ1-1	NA	TGTGCCAGCAGTTCCACACAGGTTTGGAACACTGAAGCTTTCTTT	CASSSTQVWNTEAFF
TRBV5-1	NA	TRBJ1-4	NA	TGCGCCAGCAGCTTGGGGTCGACTGACCCAAATGAAAAACTGTTTTTT	CASSLGSTDPNEKLFF
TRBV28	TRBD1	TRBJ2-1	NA	TGTGCCAGCAGTCCCCTGGACAGGGGCCCCTACAATGAGCAGTTCTTC	CASSPLDRGPYNEQFF
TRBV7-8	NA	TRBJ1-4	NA	TGTGCCAGCAGCTCGACTTACGGGAGTGAAAAACTGTTTTTT	CASSSTYGSEKLFF
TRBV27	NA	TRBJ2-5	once	TGTGCCAGCAGTTTCGGGACACCTCAAGAGACCCAGTACTTC	CASSFGTPQETQYF
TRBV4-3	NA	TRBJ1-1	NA	TGCGCCAGCAGCCCTCGGACCCAAGGAACTGAAGCTTTCTTT	CASSPRTQGTEAFF
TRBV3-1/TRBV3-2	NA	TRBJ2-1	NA	TGTGCCAGCAGCCAAGGGGGCCCCTACAATGAGCAGTTCTTC	CASSQGGPYNEQFF
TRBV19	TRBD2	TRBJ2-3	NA	TGTGCCAGTTCAGCGGGGGGGGTTATGGATACGCAGTATTTT	CASSAGGVMDTQYF
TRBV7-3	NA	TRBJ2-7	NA	TGTGCCAGCAGCTTTCAGGCTACGGGAGAGCAGTACTTC	CASSFQATGEQYF
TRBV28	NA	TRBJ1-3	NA	TGTGCCAGCGCGGGCAAGAGCTCTGGAAACACCATATATTTT	CASAGKSSGNTIYF
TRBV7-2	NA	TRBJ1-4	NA	TGTGCCAGCAGCTTCGATCTGGGGGGTAATGAAAAACTGTTTTTT	CASSFDLGGNEKLFF
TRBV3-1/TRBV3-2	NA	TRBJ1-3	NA	TGTGCCAGCAGCCCGGCTAGGACCGTTGGAAACACCATATATTTT	CASSPARTVGNTIYF
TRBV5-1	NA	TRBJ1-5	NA	TGCGCCAGCAGCTTCGAGATCAATCAGCCCCAGCATTTT	CASSFEINQPQHF
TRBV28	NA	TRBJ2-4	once	TGTGCCAGCAGTCTCGTTGGAGGTAACAAAAACATTCAGTACTTC	CASSLVGGNKNIQYF
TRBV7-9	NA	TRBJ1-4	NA	TGTGCCAGCAGCGACATTGGGGCCCGAGAAAAACTGTTTTTT	CASSDIGAREKLFF
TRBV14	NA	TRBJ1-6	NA	TGTGCCAGCAGCCAAGCCCAGGGGTCTTCACCCCTCCACTTT	CASSQAQGSSPLHF
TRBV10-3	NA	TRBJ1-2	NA	TGTGCCATCAGTGACCATGCTAACTATGGCTACACCTTC	CAISDHANYGYTF
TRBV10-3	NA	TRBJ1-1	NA	TGTGCCATCAATAAAAATCAGGGGCAGATGGATGAAGCTTTCTTT	CAINKNQGQMDEAFF
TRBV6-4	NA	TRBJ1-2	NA	TGTGCCAGCAGTGACAGGGGACGGGGCTACACCTTC	CASSDRGRGYTF